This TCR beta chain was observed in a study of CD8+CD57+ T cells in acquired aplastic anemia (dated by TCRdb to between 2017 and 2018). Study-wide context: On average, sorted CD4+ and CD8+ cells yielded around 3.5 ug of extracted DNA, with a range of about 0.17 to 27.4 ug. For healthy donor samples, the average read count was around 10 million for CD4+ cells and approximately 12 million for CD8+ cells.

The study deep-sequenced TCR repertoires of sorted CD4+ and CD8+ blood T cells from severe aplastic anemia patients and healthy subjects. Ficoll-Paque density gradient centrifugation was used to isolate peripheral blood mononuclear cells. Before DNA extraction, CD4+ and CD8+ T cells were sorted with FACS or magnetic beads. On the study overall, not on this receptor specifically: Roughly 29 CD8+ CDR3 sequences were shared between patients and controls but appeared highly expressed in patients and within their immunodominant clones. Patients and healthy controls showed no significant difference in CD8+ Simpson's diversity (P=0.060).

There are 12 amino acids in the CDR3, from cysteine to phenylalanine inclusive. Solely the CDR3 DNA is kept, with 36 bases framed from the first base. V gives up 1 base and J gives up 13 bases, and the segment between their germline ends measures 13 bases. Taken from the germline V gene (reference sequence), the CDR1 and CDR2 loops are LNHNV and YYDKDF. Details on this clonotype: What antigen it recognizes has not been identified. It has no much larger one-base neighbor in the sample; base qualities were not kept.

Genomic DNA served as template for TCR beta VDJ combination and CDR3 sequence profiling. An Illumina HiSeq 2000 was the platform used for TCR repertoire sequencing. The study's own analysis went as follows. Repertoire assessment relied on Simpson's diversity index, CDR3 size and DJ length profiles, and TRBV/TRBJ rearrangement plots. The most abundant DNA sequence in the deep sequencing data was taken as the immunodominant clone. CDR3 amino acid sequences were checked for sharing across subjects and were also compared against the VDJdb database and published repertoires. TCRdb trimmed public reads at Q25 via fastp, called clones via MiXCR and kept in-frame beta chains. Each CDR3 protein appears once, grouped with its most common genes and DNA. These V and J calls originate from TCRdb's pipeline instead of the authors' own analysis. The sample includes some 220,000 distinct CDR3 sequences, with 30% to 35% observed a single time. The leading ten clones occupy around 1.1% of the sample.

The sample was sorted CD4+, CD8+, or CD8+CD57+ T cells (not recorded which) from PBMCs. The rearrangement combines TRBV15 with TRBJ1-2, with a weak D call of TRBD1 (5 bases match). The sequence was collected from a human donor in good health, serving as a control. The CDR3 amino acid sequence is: CATSRARGLSTF. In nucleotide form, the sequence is TGTGCCACCAGCAGAGCCCGGGGGTTATCCACCTTC.